The next 24 T cell receptor beta chains were all read from a single sample in a study of T cell responses to AZD1222 COVID-19 vaccine. Using immunoSEQ multiplex PCR, the repertoire was profiled, and TCRdb retains in-frame clones only, with some absent. Seen here are some 180,000 clones, roughly 93% observed once, and the top ten hold roughly 1%. The sample here was peripheral blood, taken 28 days after the second dose of the MenACWY control vaccine. These receptors were collected from an adult who received the MenACWY meningococcal vaccine as a control.

This rearrangement joins TRBV2 to TRBJ1-4; D may be TRBD1 (5 bases). V was clipped by 7 bases and J by 5 bases, with 11 bases between them. Germline V gene lookup returns CDR1 SNHLY and CDR2 FYNNEI. CDR3 length equals 13 residues. CDR3 sequence reads: CASKYPGNEKLFF. Here the CDR3 DNA reads TGTGCCAGCAAGTATCCAGGGAATGAAAAACTGTTTTTT.

V usage is TRBV12-3 or TRBV12-4 and J usage is TRBJ1-6, with D hard to call. Trimming removed 6 bases from V and 14 bases from J, with 14 bases in between. The CDR3 consists of 12 residues. CDR3 nucleotide sequence: TGTGCCAGCAGCCCACGGGTTCAGGCCCTCCACTTT. Protein: CASSPRVQALHF.

V gene TRBV6-2 or TRBV6-3 combines with J gene TRBJ2-5, with D perhaps TRBD1 or TRBD2 (6 bases each). Trimming shortened V by 6 bases and J by 6 bases, and 17 bases separated the two germline ends. Germline assignment: CDR1 MNHEY and CDR2 SVGEGT. The CDR3 length is 14 residues. The CDR3 reads CASSLGGPSKTQYF. The CDR3 region has the DNA TGTGCCAGCAGCCTAGGGGGGCCATCAAAGACCCAGTACTTC.

This chain joins TRBV30 and TRBJ1-2, with TRBD1 as a possible D gene (5 bases). The V end was cut by 5 bases, the J end by 6 bases, with 7 bases between. This CDR3 spans 10 amino acids. From germline, CDR1 is GTSNPN and CDR2 SVGIG (reference sequence). Here the CDR3 reads CAWGGNGYTF. CDR3 nucleotides: TGTGCCTGGGGGGGGAATGGCTACACCTTC.

The gene calls are TRBV4-3 and TRBJ1-3; 7 nucleotides line up with TRBD1. Per the germline V gene, CDR1 is LGHNA and CDR2 is YSLEER. V was pared by 3 bases and J by 8 bases, with 7 bases of the junction left unmatched. The CDR3 runs 14 residues. This chain's CDR3 is CASSHPNRGDTIYF. The CDR3 nucleotides are TGCGCCAGCAGCCATCCTAACAGGGGAGACACCATATATTTT.

The chain carries TRBV27 and TRBJ1-6; no reliable D call. This CDR3 comprises 12 residues. Germline V gives CDR1 MNHEY, CDR2 SMNVEV (reference sequence). V lost 7 bases and J 6 bases, leaving 7 bases between the germline ends. CDR3 in amino acids: CASNSVNSPLHF. The CDR3 DNA sequence: TGTGCCAGCAACAGCGTTAATTCACCCCTCCACTTT.

The rearrangement uses TRBV29-1 and TRBJ2-2; D is undetermined. The V end was cut by 5 bases, the J end by 0 bases, with 13 bases between. Germline values: CDR1 SQVTM, CDR2 ANQGSEA. CDR3 length: 15 amino acids. Here the CDR3 DNA reads TGCAGCGTTCTCGCTGCCAGCTCGAACACCGGGGAGCTGTTTTTT. This encodes CSVLAASSNTGELFF.

This clone is a singleton in its sample. The rearrangement joins TRBV19 to TRBJ2-1, with 12 bases aligning to TRBD1. The CDR3 loop spans 18 amino acids. Germline CDR1 and CDR2: LNHDA and SQIVND (reference sequence). The ends lost 5 bases at V and 6 bases at J; junction bases unmatched: 14. The CDR3 is CASSGRDRGLSWGNEQFF. For the CDR3, the DNA is TGTGCCAGTAGTGGTCGGGACAGGGGGCTCTCGTGGGGCAATGAGCAGTTCTTC.

CDR3 loop: CASTSLGAANSPLHF. The CDR3 nucleotides read TGTGCCAGTACCTCCCTCGGGGCAGCGAATTCACCCCTCCACTTT. The chain uses TRBV19 and TRBJ1-6, with D tentatively TRBD1 (5 bases). Germline loops: CDR1 LNHDA, CDR2 SQIVND (reference sequence). Trimming took 7 bases from V and 7 from J, leaving 17 bases between them. There are 15 residues in the CDR3.

The chain couples TRBV5-1 to TRBJ2-1; 7 nucleotides line up with TRBD2. Germline loops: CDR1 SGHRS, CDR2 YFSETQ. With 4 bases clipped from V and 0 bases from J, the junction kept 7 bases outside the gene matches. The CDR3 is 16 residues long. The CDR3 sequence: CASSVEAGLSYNEQFF. The CDR3, as DNA: TGCGCCAGCAGCGTTGAAGCGGGGCTCTCCTACAATGAGCAGTTCTTC.

The chain uses TRBV4-2 and TRBJ2-5; D possibly uses TRBD1 or TRBD2 (6 bases each). Germline V gene data show CDR1 as LGHNA and CDR2 as YNFKEQ. Trimming removed 0 bases at V and 3 bases at J, with 14 bases between. The CDR3 contains 16 residues. The CDR3 is CASSQDVGGLKETQYF. The CDR3 region has the DNA TGTGCCAGCAGCCAAGATGTCGGGGGCCTTAAAGAGACCCAGTACTTC.

The chain links TRBV30 to TRBJ1-2; TRBD1 might be the D (5 bases). CDR1 GTSNPN and CDR2 SVGIG come from the germline V gene (reference sequence). V gave up 2 bases and J gave up 1 base, with 8 bases separating them. This CDR3 is built from 13 residues. The CDR3 DNA follows: TGTGCCTGGAGTAGTCAGGGTAACTATGGCTACACCTTC. Protein product: CAWSSQGNYGYTF.

The chain uses TRBV6-2 or TRBV6-3 and TRBJ1-3, with 7 bases matching TRBD1. The V gene's germline CDR1 is MNHEY and CDR2 SVGEGT. The CDR3 has 14 residues. The V and J ends lost 6 bases and 2 bases, in that order; junction bases with no gene match: 4. This CDR3 is CASRPTGAGNTIYF. CDR3 in DNA: TGTGCCAGCAGACCTACAGGGGCTGGAAACACCATATATTTT.

This chain links TRBV6-5 with TRBJ1-1, with 7 bases matching TRBD1. Germline CDR1 is MNHEY and CDR2 is SVGAGI. With 6 bases clipped from V and 5 bases from J, the junction kept 9 bases outside the gene matches. The CDR3 is made up of 14 amino acids. This chain's CDR3 is CASRNRGGGTEAFF. CDR3 sequence (DNA): TGTGCCAGCAGGAACAGGGGCGGCGGGACTGAAGCTTTCTTT.

V gene TRBV9 combines with J gene TRBJ1-2, with D tentatively TRBD1 (6 bases). V gave up 4 bases and J gave up 2 bases, with 18 bases separating them. Looked up from germline, CDR1 is SGDLS and CDR2 is YYNGEE. The CDR3 loop spans 16 amino acids. The CDR3 region is CASSSHGGGDNYGYTF. In DNA, the CDR3 is TGTGCCAGCAGCTCCCATGGAGGGGGTGACAACTATGGCTACACCTTC.

In nucleotides, the CDR3 is TGTGCCAGCAGCTTGCAGCAAGGCTACACCTTC. Translating it yields CASSLQQGYTF. This chain uses TRBV7-9 with TRBJ1-2, with no clear D. CDR3 length: 11 residues. The germline V gene encodes CDR1 SEHNR and CDR2 FQNEAQ (reference sequence). V was clipped by 3 bases and J by 8 bases, with 7 bases between them.

V is TRBV3-1 (or the pseudogene TRBV3-2) and J is TRBJ1-3; D uncertain. This CDR3 has 15 amino acids. Trimming cost V 1 base and J 8 bases, with 15 bases left between them. Germline V CDR1 and CDR2: LGHDT, YNNKEL (reference sequence). In nucleotides, the CDR3 is TGTGCCAGCAGCCAAGGGACCGGGTGGGTGGACACCATATATTTT. It is translated as CASSQGTGWVDTIYF.

This clone appeared once. The V and J genes are TRBV18 and TRBJ1-1; D is ambiguous. V was cut by 6 bases and J by 2 bases, with 10 bases left in between. Germline loops: CDR1 KGHSH, CDR2 LQKENI. The CDR3 consists of 13 residues. The CDR3 reads CASSIGLNTEAFF. DNA of the CDR3: TGTGCCAGCTCTATAGGACTTAACACTGAAGCTTTCTTT. Full variable domain (rest looked up from reference TRBV18 and TRBJ1-1): NAGVMQNPRHLVRRRGQEARLRCSPMKGHSHVYWYRQLPEEGLKFMVYLQKENIIDESGMPKERFSAEFPKEGPSILRIQQVVRGDSAAYFCASSIGLNTEAFFGQGTRLTVV.

The CDR3 here is CASSSGRGGTDTQYF. DNA for the CDR3: TGTGCCAGCAGTTCCGGGAGAGGCGGCACAGATACGCAGTATTTT. This chain links TRBV7-2 with TRBJ2-3; TRBD2 is a possible D gene (6 bases). In germline, CDR1 is SGHTA, CDR2 FQGNSA. The CDR3 has 15 residues. V was cut by 6 bases and J by 1 base, with 14 bases left in between.

Only one count was recorded for this clone. The V and J genes are TRBV10-2 and TRBJ1-5; D is perhaps TRBD1 (6 bases). Germline V CDR1 and CDR2: WSHSY, SAAADI. The CDR3 is 13 amino acids. Deletions cut 6 bases from V and 3 bases from J, with 9 bases between. DNA for the CDR3: TGCGCCAGCAGAGACAGGACCAATCAGCCCCAGCATTTT. Translated, it gives CASRDRTNQPQHF.

Here the CDR3 reads CASSFDRETLHF. In DNA, the CDR3 is TGTGCCAGCAGTTTTGACAGGGAGACCCTCCACTTT. The chain joins TRBV2 to TRBJ1-6; 7 bases match TRBD1. Germline CDR1 is SNHLY and CDR2 is FYNNEI. With 5 bases clipped from V and 14 bases from J, the junction kept 6 bases outside the gene matches. The CDR3 covers 12 residues.

The rearrangement uses TRBV14 and TRBJ1-2; the D is unclear. V was pared by 0 bases and J by 3 bases, with 8 bases between. The CDR3 spans 14 residues. In germline, CDR1 is SGHDN, CDR2 FVKESK. CDR3 region: CASSQDSAYYGYTF. The CDR3 nucleotides read TGTGCCAGCAGCCAAGACAGTGCTTACTATGGCTACACCTTC.

The V gene is TRBV10-3, the J gene TRBJ1-6; D unclear. Germline values: CDR1 ENHRY, CDR2 SYGVKD. Deletions cut 5 bases from V and 7 bases from J, with 6 bases between. This CDR3 has 12 residues. The CDR3 DNA follows: TGTGCCATCAGTTCGGGGAATTCACCCCTCCACTTT. It yields the protein CAISSGNSPLHF.

The gene calls are TRBV4-2 and TRBJ2-5, with 12 bases identical to TRBD1. Trimming cost V 4 bases and J 4 bases; bases outside gene matches: 7. Germline CDR1 LGHNA, CDR2 YNFKEQ. The CDR3 has 16 residues. The CDR3 protein is CASSPSGTGGAETQYF. CDR3 DNA sequence: TGTGCCAGCAGCCCCTCCGGGACAGGGGGCGCAGAGACCCAGTACTTC.